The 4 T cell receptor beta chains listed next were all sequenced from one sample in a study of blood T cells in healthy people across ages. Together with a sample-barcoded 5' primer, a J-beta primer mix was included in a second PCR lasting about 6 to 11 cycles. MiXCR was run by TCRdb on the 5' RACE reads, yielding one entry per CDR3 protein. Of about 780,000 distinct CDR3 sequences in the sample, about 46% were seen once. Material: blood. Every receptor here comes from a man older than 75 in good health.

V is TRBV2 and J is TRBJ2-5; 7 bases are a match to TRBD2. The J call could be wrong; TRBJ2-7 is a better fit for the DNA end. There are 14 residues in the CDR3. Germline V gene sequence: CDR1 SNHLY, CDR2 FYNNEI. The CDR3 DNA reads TGTGCCAGCATTTTCAGCGGGATGAGGAACGAGCAGTACTTC. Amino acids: CASIFSGMRNEQYF.

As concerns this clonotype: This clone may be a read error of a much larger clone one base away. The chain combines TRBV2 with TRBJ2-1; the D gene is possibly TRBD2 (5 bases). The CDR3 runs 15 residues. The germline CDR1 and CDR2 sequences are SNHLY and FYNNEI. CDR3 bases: TGTGTCAGCCGTACTACGCGCGGGTCCTACAATGAGCAGTTCTTC. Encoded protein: CVSRTTRGSYNEQFF.

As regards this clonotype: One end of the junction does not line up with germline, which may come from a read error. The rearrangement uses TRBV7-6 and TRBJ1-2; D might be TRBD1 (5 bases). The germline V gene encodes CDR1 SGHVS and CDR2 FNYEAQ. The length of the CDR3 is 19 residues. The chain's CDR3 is CASSLDLGSDRLQNYGYTF. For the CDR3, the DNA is TGTGCCAGCAGCTTAGATTTGGGATCCGACAGATTACAAAACTACGGCTACACCTTC.

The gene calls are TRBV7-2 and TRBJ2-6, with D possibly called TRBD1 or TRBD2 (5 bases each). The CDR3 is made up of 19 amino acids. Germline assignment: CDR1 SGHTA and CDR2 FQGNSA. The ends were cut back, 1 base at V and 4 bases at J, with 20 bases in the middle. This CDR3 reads CASSLVEPGRLVGANVLTF. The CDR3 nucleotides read TGTGCCAGCAGCTTAGTTGAACCAGGGAGATTGGTAGGGGCCAACGTCCTGACTTTC.